This T cell receptor (beta chain) came from a study of cytomegalovirus exposure and HLA in healthy donors. Sequenced by immunoSEQ multiplex PCR; TCRdb stores in-frame clones only, minus some. The repertoire has about 150,000 clones, 80% to 90% of them found once; the top ten carry less than 5.5%. The clonotype originates from a young man in good health and CMV-seropositive. The source material was PBMCs.

The CDR3 sequence is CASSLKDGSEQYF. DNA of the CDR3: TGTGCCAGCAGCTTAAAAGATGGCAGCGAGCAGTACTTC. The gene calls are TRBV5-4 and TRBJ2-7, with D uncertain. CDR1 is SGHNT, CDR2 YYREEE, per germline (reference sequence). This CDR3 contains 13 residues. V was clipped by 2 bases and J by 6 bases, with 12 bases between them.